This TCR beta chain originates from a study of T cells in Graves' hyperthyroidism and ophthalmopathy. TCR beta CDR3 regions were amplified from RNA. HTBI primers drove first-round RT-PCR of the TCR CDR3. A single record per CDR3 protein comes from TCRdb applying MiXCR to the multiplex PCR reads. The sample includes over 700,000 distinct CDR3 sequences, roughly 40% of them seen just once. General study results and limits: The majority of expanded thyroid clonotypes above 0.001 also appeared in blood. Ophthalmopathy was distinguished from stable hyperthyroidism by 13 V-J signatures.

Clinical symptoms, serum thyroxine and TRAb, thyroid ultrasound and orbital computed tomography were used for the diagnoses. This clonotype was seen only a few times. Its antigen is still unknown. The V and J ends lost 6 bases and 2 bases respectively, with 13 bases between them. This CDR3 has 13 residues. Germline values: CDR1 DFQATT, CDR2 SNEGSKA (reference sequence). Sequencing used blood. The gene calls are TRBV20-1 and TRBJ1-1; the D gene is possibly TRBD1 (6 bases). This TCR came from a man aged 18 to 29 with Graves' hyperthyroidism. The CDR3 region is CSARGRGNTEAFF. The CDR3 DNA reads TGCAGTGCGCGCGGCAGGGGAAACACTGAAGCTTTCTTT.